This T cell receptor (beta chain) comes out of a study of early T cells in non-severe SARS-CoV-2 infection. The wider study: Sequencing used unsorted whole-blood bulk RNA, so chains lack pairing. The study's findings and limits: VDJdb-based annotation leaned toward anti-spike CD8 responses and missed private and CD4 specificities.

A remark on this clonotype: The target antigen is unknown.

Individual cDNA molecules were tagged with unique molecular identifiers, the study reported. TCRdb reprocessed the 5' RACE reads with MiXCR, giving one entry per CDR3 protein. This table holds tens of thousands of distinct CDR3 sequences, about 12% found once. This TCR derives from an adult who was a healthcare worker with PCR-confirmed SARS-CoV-2 infection or an uninfected control (not recorded which). The donor label of this sample is uncertain. Sample: whole blood, taken at baseline.

CDR3 in DNA: TGCAGCGTGGACCCTAACTATGGCTACACCTTC. Encoded protein: CSVDPNYGYTF. The chain joins TRBV29-1 to TRBJ1-2; unclear D gene. V lost 6 bases to trimming and J lost 0 bases, with 5 bases between them. From germline, CDR1 is SQVTM and CDR2 ANQGSEA. CDR3 length: 11 residues.